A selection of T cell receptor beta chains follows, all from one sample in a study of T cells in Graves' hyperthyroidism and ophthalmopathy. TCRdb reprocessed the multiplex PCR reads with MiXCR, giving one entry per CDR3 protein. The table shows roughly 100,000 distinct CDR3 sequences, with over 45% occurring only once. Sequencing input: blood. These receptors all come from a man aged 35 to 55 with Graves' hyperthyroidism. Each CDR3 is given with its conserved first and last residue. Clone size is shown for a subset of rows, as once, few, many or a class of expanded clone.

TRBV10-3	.	CAISESTATDTQYF
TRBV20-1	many	CSVLQGATETQYF
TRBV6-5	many	CASRTLGGHYGYTF
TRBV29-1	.	CSLAGTLYSNQPQHF
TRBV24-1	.	CATSLSRVNYGYTF
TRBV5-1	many	CASSLGSEAFF
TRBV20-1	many	CSAPRGGVSYNEQFF
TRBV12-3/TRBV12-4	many	CASSPILGAGGRTDTQYF
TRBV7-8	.	CASSVDNEQYF
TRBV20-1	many	CSARDEAEYNEQFF
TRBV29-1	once	CSVVGDITYEQYF
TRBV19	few	CASSSRTSGQTQHF
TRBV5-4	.	CASSLDRVGTETQYF
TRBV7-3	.	CASSVTSGGTGELFF
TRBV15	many	CATSRGLIAGAYEQYF
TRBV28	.	CASTSQGLGNQPQHF
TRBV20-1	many	CSASRGRGDEKLFF
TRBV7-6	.	CASNDTQGGGYEQYF
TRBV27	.	CASSLDGGLPYEQYF
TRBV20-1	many	CSARDDSNEKLFF
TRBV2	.	CASSVGRRGEAFF
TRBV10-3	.	CAISEPGLTYEQYF
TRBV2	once	CASSEADRGGYNEQFF